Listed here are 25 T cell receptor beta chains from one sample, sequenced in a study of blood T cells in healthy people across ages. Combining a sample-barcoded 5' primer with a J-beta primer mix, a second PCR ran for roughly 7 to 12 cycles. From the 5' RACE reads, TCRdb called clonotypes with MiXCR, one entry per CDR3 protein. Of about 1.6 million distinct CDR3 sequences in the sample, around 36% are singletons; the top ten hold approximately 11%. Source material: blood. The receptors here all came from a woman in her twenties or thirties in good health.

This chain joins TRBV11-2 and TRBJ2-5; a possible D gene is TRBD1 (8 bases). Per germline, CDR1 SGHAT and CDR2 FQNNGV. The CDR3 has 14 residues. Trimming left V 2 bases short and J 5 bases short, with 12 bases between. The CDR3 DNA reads TGTGCCAGCAGCTTAATACAGGGGGGGGAGACCCAGTACTTC. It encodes CASSLIQGGETQYF.

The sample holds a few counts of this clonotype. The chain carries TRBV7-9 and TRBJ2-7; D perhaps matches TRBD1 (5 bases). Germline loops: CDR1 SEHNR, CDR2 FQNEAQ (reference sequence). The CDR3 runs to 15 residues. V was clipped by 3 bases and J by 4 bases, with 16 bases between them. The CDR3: CASSLFTGRVYEQYF. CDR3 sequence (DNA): TGTGCCAGCAGCTTGTTTACAGGTCGGGTTTACGAGCAGTACTTC.

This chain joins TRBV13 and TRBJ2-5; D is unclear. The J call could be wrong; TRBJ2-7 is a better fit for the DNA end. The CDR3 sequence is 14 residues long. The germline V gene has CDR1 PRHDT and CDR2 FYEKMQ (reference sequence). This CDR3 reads CASSLGRNSAEQYF. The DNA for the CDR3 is TGTGCCAGCAGCTTAGGCCGTAACAGCGCCGAGCAGTACTTC.

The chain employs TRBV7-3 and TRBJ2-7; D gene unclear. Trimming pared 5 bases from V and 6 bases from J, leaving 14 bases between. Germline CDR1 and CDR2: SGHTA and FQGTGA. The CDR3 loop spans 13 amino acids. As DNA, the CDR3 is TGTGCCAGCAGCACCGGGTTGCGTTCCGAGCAGTACTTC. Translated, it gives CASSTGLRSEQYF.

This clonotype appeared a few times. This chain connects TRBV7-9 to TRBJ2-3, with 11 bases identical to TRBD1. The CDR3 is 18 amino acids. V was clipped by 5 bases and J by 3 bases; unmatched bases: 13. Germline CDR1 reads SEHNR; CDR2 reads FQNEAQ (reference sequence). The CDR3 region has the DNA TGTGCCAGCAGCCCAGGGACAGGGGGTACAAGGTCAACAGATACGCAGTATTTT. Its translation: CASSPGTGGTRSTDTQYF.

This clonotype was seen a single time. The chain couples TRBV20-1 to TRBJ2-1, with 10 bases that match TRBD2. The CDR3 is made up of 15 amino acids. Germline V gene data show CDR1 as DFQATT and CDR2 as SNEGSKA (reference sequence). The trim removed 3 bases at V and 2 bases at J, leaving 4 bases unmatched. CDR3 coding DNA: TGCAGTGCTAGCGGAGCGGGAGGGCCCTACAATGAGCAGTTCTTC. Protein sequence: CSASGAGGPYNEQFF.

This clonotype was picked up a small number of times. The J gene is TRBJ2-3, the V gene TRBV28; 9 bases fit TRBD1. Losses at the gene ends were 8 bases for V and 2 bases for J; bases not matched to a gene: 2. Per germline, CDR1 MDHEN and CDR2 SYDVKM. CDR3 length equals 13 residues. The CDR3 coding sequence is TGTGCCAGCGGGACAGGGATCACAGATACGCAGTATTTT. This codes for CASGTGITDTQYF.

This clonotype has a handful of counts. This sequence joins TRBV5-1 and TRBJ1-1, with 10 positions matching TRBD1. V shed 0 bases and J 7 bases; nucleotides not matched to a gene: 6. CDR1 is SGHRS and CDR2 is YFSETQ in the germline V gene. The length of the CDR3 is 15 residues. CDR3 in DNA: TGCGCCAGCAGCTTGGGACAGGGGGCTATAGATGAAGCTTTCTTT. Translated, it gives CASSLGQGAIDEAFF.

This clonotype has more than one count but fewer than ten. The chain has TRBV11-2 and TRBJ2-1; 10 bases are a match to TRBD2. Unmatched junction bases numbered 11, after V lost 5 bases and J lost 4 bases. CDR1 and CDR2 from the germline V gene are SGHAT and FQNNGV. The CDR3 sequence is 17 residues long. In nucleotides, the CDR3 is TGTGCCAGCAGCCACAGCGGGGGGGCCTGGAGTTACAATGAGCAGTTCTTC. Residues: CASSHSGGAWSYNEQFF.

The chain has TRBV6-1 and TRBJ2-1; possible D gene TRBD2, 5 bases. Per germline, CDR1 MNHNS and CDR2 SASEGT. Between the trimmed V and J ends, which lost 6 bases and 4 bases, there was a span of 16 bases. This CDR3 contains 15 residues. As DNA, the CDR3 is TGTGCCAGCAGGGAAACTAGTAGGGTGTACAATGAGCAGTTCTTC. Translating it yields CASRETSRVYNEQFF.

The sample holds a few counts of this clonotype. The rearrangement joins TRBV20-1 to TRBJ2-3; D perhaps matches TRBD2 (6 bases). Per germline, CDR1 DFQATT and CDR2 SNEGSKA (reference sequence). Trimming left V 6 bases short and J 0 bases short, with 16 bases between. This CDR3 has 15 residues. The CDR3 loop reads CSARDFTHSTDTQYF. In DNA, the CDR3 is TGCAGTGCAAGGGACTTTACACATAGCACAGATACGCAGTATTTT.

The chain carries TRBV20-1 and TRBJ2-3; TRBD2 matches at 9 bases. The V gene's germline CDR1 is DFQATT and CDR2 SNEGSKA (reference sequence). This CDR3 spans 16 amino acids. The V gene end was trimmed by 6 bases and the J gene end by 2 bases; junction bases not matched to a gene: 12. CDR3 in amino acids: CSAPQRGGRATDTQYF. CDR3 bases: TGCAGTGCCCCTCAAAGGGGCGGGAGGGCCACAGATACGCAGTATTTT.

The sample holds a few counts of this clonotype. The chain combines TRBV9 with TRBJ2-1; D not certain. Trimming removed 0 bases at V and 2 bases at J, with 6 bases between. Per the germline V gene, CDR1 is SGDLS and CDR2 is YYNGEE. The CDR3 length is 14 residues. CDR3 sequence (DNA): TGTGCCAGCAGCGTAGAGTGGGCCTACAATGAGCAGTTCTTC. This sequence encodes CASSVEWAYNEQFF.

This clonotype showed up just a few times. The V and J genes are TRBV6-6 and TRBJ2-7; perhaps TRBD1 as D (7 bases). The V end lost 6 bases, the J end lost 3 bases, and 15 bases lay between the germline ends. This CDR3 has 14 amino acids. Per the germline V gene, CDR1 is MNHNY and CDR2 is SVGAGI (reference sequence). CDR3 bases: TGTGCCAGCAGATTTCAGGGGGAGGTCTACGAGCAGTACTTC. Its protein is CASRFQGEVYEQYF.

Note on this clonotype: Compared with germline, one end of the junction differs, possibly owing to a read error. The DNA of the CDR3 is TGTGCCAGCAGCCCACCTGGGGCCAACGTCCGGACTTTC. This translates into CASSPPGANVRTF. The chain carries TRBV5-5 and TRBJ2-6, with D possibly matching TRBD1 (5 bases). This CDR3 contains 13 residues. CDR1 and CDR2 (germline): SGHKS, YYEKEE (reference sequence).

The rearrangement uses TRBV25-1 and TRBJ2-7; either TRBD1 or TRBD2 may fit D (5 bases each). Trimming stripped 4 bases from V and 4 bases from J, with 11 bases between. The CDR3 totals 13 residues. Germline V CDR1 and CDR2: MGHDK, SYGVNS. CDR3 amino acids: CASSGGYRYEQYF. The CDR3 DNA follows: TGTGCCAGCAGTGGGGGGTACAGGTACGAGCAGTACTTC.

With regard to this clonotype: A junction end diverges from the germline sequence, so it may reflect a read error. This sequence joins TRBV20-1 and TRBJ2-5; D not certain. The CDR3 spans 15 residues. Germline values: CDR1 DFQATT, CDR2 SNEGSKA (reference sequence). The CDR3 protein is CGARQQPYGRETQYF. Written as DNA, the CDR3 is TGCGGTGCTCGTCAACAGCCGTACGGTCGGGAGACCCAGTACTTC.

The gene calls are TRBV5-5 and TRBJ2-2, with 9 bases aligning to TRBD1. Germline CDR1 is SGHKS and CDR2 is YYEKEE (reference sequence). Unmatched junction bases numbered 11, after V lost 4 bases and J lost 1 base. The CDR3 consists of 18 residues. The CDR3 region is CASSLRTGVYMNTGELFF. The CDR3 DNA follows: TGTGCCAGCAGCCTTAGGACAGGGGTCTACATGAACACCGGGGAGCTGTTTTTT.

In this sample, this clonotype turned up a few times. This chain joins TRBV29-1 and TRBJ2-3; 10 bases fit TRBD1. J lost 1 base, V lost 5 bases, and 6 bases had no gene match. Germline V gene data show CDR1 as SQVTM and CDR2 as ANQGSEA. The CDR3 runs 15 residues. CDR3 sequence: CSVPPGTGGTDTQYF. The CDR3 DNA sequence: TGCAGCGTTCCCCCAGGGACAGGGGGCACAGATACGCAGTATTTT.

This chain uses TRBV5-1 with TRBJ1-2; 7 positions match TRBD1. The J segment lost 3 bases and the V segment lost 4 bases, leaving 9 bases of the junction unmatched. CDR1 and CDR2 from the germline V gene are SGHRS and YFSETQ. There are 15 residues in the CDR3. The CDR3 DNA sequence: TGCGCCAGCAGCGGGATAGGGACAGTCGACTATGGCTACACCTTC. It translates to CASSGIGTVDYGYTF.

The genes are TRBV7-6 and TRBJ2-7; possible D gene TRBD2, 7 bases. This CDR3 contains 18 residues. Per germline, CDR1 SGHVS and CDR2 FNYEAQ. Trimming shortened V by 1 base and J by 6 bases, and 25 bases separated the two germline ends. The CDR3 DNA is TGTGCCAGCAGCTTAGACGCGCCGGGGCGGGGGACACCCCGCGAGCAGTACTTC. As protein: CASSLDAPGRGTPREQYF.

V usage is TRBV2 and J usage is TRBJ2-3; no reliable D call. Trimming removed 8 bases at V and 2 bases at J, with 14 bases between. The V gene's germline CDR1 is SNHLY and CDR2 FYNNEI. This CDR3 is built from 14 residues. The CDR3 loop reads CASGLNYPTDTQYF. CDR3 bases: TGTGCCAGCGGATTGAACTACCCCACAGATACGCAGTATTTT. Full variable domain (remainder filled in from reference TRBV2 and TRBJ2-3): EPEVTQTPSHQVTQMGQEVILRCVPISNHLYFYWYRQILGQKVEFLVSFYNNEISEKSEIFDDQFSVERPDGSNFTLKIRSTKLEDSAMYFCASGLNYPTDTQYFGPGTRLTVL.

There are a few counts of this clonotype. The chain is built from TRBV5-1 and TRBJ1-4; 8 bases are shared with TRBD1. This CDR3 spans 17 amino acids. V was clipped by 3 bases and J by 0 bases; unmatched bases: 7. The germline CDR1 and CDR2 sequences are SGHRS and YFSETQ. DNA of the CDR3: TGCGCCAGCAGCTCAACGACAGGGGCCGCAACTAATGAAAAACTGTTTTTT. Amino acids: CASSSTTGAATNEKLFF.

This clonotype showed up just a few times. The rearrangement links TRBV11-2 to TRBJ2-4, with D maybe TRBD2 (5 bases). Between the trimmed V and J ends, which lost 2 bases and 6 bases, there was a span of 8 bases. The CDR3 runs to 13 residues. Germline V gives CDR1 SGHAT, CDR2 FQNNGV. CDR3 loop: CASSLIRGNIQYF. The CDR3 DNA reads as TGTGCCAGCAGCTTAATCCGGGGAAACATTCAGTACTTC.

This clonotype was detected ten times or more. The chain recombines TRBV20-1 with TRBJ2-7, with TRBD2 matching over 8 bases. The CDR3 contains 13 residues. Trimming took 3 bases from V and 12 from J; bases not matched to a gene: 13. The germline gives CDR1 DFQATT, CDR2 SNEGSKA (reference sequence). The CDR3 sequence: CSASDIGAGGGYF. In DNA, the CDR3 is TGCAGTGCTAGTGACATCGGCGCGGGAGGAGGGTACTTC.